Below, 6 T cell receptor beta chains from the same sample are listed, as sequenced in a study of T cell responses to AZD1222 COVID-19 vaccine. Only in-frame clones appear in the TCRdb table, and some are missing; sequencing was by immunoSEQ multiplex PCR. Here the sample spans 120,000 or so clones, under 95% being singletons. The source was peripheral blood, collected 28 days after the second AZD1222 dose. These receptors were obtained from an adult who received the AZD1222 COVID-19 vaccine.

The rearrangement links TRBV29-1 to TRBJ2-2, with 8 bases matching TRBD2. CDR1 and CDR2 from the germline V gene are SQVTM and ANQGSEA. The CDR3 runs 13 residues. The V and J ends lost 7 bases and 4 bases, in that order; junction bases with no gene match: 5. This chain's CDR3 is CSAGLEFTGELFF. The CDR3 nucleotides are TGCAGCGCGGGACTAGAGTTCACCGGGGAGCTGTTTTTT.

The chain uses TRBV3-1 (or the pseudogene TRBV3-2) and TRBJ1-2, with D possibly TRBD1 on 5 matching bases. Germline V CDR1 and CDR2: LGHDT, YNNKEL (reference sequence). V was pared by 4 bases and J by 3 bases, with 15 bases between. The CDR3 totals 15 residues. The CDR3 region has the DNA TGTGCCAGCAGCCTCCTGACTAAGGGGCACTATGGCTACACCTTC. Translation gives CASSLLTKGHYGYTF.

The rearrangement joins TRBV7-3 to TRBJ2-6; 7 bases agree with TRBD1. The CDR3 spans 20 residues. Trimming at V came to 2 bases and at J to 0 bases, leaving 13 bases not matched to a gene. Germline V lookup: CDR1 SGHTA, CDR2 FQGTGA. The CDR3 here is CASSLDVGDRDYSGANVLTF. For the CDR3, the DNA is TGTGCCAGCAGCTTAGACGTCGGGGACAGAGATTACTCTGGGGCCAACGTCCTGACTTTC.

The chain carries TRBV20-1 and TRBJ2-3; D unclear. Per germline, CDR1 DFQATT and CDR2 SNEGSKA (reference sequence). This CDR3 is built from 11 residues. Trimming cost V 3 bases and J 6 bases, with 7 bases left between them. DNA for the CDR3: TGCAGTGCTAGTCGGGCGGATACGCAGTATTTT. Its protein product is CSASRADTQYF.

The V call is TRBV5-4, the J call TRBJ1-2; TRBD1 matches 7 bases. The CDR3 sequence is 15 residues long. Germline V gene lookup returns CDR1 SGHNT and CDR2 YYREEE (reference sequence). Trimming cost V 6 bases and J 0 bases; bases outside gene matches: 8. CDR3 loop: CASTPRDSTNYGYTF. The CDR3 nucleotides are TGTGCCAGCACCCCTCGGGACAGCACTAACTATGGCTACACCTTC.

The chain combines TRBV7-8 with TRBJ1-4; 7 nucleotides line up with TRBD1. Per the germline V gene, CDR1 is SGHVS and CDR2 is FQNEAQ. The ends lost 2 bases at V and 2 bases at J; junction bases unmatched: 8. The CDR3 extends over 17 amino acids. The CDR3 nucleotides read TGTGCCAGCAGCTTAAGGGGGCGAGTCACGACTAATGAAAAACTGTTTTTT. Protein sequence: CASSLRGRVTTNEKLFF. Based on the CDR3 plus reference TRBV7-8 and TRBJ1-4, the full variable domain is GAGVSQSPRYKVAKRGQDVALRCDPISGHVSLFWYQQALGQGPEFLTYFQNEAQLDKSGLPSDRFFAERPEGSVSTLKIQRTQQEDSAVYLCASSLRGRVTTNEKLFFGSGTQLSVL.